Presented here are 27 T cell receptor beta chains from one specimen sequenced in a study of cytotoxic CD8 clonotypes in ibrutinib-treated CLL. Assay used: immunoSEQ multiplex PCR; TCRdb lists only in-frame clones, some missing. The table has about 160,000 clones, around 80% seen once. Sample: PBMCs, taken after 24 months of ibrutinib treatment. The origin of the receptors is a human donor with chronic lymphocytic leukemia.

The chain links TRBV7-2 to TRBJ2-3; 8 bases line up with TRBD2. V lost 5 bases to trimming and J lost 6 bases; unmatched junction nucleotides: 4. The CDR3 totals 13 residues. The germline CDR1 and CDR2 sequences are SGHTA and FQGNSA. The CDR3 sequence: CASSPAGGDTQYF. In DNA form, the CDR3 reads TGTGCCAGCAGCCCGGCGGGGGGCGATACGCAGTATTTT.

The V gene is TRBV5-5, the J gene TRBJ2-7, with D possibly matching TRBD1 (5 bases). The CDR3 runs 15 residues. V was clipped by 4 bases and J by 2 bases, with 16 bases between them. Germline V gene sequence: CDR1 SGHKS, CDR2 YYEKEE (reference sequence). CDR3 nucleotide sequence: TGTGCCAGCAGCCCCCGCGGCGGCAGGGCCTACGAGCAGTACTTC. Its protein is CASSPRGGRAYEQYF.

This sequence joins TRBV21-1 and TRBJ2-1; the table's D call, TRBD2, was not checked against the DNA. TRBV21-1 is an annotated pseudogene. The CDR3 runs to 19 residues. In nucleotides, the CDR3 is TGTGCCAGCAGTTCCCGGGGTAGCGGGAGATCGGTCCCCTACAATGAGCAGTTCTTC. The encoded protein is CASSSRGSGRSVPYNEQFF.

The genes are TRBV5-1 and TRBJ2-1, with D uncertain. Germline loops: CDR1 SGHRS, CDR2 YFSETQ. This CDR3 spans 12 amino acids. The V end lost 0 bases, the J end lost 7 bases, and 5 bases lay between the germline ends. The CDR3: CASSLGPNEQFF. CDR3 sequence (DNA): TGCGCCAGCAGCTTGGGTCCTAATGAGCAGTTCTTC.

CDR3 loop: CASSLAGTGVDGYTF. The CDR3, as DNA: TGCGCCAGCAGCTTGGCCGGGACAGGGGTTGATGGCTACACCTTC. The V gene is TRBV5-1, the J gene TRBJ1-2; 10 bases map to TRBD1. Germline CDR1 is SGHRS and CDR2 is YFSETQ. J gave up 6 bases and V 0 bases, and 5 bases lay outside the gene matches. This CDR3 is 15 amino acids long.

CDR3: CASGLGQGNYEQYF. CDR3 DNA sequence: TGTGCCAGCGGATTGGGACAGGGAAACTACGAGCAGTACTTC. The chain recombines TRBV27 with TRBJ2-7; 9 bases are shared with TRBD1. Germline V gene data show CDR1 as MNHEY and CDR2 as SMNVEV (reference sequence). V shed 8 bases, J shed 3 bases, and the junction held 8 bases outside the gene matches. CDR3 length equals 14 residues.

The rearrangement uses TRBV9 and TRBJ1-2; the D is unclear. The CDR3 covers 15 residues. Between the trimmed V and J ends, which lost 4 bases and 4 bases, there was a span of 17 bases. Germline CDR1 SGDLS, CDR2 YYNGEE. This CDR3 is CASSTNSWSFYGYTF. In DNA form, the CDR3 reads TGTGCCAGCAGCACCAACAGCTGGTCCTTCTATGGCTACACCTTC.

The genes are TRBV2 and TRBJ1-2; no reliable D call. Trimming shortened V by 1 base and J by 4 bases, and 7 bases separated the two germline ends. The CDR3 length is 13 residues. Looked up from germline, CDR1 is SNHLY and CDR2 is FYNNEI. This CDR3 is CASSEVGSYGYTF. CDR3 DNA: TGTGCCAGCAGTGAAGTAGGCAGCTATGGCTACACCTTC.

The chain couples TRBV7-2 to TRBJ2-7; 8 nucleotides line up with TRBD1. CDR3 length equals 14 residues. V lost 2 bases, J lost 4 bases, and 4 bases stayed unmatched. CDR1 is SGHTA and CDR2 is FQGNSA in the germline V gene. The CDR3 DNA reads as TGTGCCAGCAGCTTACAGGGGGCTAAGTACGAGCAGTACTTC. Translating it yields CASSLQGAKYEQYF.

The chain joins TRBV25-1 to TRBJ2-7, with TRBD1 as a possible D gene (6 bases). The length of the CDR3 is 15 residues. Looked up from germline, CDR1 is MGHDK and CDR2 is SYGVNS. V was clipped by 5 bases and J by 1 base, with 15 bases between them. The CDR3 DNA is TGTGCCAGCAGTCCCGGTTGGGGGCCATCCTACGAGCAGTACTTC. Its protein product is CASSPGWGPSYEQYF.

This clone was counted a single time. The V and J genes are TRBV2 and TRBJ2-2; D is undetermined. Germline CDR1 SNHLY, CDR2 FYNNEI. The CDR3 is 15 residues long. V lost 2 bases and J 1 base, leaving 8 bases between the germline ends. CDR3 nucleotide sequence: TGTGCCAGCAGTGAAACAGCCTTGAACACCGGGGAGCTGTTTTTT. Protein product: CASSETALNTGELFF.

DNA of the CDR3: TGTGCCAGCAGCCCCAGGACAGGGGCCGGGGCCAACGTCCTGACTTTC. It yields the protein CASSPRTGAGANVLTF. The gene calls are TRBV7-2 and TRBJ2-6; the match to TRBD1 covers 9 bases. This CDR3 is 16 amino acids long. Germline CDR1 and CDR2: SGHTA and FQGNSA. The V segment lost 5 bases and the J segment 4 bases; nucleotides outside the gene matches: 6.

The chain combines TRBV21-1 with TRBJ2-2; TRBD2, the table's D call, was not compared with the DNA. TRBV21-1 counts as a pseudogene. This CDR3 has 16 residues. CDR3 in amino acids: CASSKGERGETGELFF. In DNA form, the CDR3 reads TGTGCCAGCAGCAAAGGTGAGCGGGGGGAAACCGGGGAGCTGTTTTTT.

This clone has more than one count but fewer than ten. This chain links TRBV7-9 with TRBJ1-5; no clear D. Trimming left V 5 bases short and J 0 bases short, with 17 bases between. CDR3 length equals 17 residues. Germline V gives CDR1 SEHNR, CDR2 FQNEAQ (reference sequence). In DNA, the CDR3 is TGTGCCAGCAGCGCTCCAAGGGATCGCGATAGCAATCAGCCCCAGCATTTT. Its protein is CASSAPRDRDSNQPQHF. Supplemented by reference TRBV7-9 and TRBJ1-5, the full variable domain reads DTGVSQNPRHKITKRGQNVTFRCDPISEHNRLYWYRQTLGQGPEFLTYFQNEAQLEKSRLLSDRFSAERPKGSFSTLEIQRTEQGDSAMYLCASSAPRDRDSNQPQHFGDGTRLSIL.

Here the CDR3 DNA reads TGTGCCAGCAGCTTCCTCGGGGTCGGGAACACTGAAGCTTTCTTT. Protein sequence: CASSFLGVGNTEAFF. V and J are TRBV5-6 and TRBJ1-1; D is unclear. The germline V gene encodes CDR1 SGHDT and CDR2 YYEEEE. This CDR3 is built from 15 residues. Between the trimmed V and J ends, which lost 2 bases and 1 base, there was a span of 12 bases.

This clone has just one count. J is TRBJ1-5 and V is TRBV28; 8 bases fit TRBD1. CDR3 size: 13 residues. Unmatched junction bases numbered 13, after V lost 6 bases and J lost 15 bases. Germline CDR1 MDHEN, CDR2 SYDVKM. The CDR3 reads CASRGQGEVEWHF. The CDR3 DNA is TGTGCCAGCAGAGGACAGGGTGAGGTTGAATGGCATTTT. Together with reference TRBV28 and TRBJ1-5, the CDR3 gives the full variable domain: DVKVTQSSRYLVKRTGEKVFLECVQDMDHENMFWYRQDPGLGLRLIYFSYDVKMKEKGDIPEGYSVSREKKERFSLILESASTNQTSMYLCASRGQGEVEWHFGDGTRLSIL.

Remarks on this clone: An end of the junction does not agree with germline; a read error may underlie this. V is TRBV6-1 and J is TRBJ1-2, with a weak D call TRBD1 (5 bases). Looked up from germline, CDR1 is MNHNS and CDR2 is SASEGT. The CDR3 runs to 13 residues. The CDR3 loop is CAISEVGRVGYTF. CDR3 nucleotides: TGTGCCATCAGTGAGGTGGGGCGGGTTGGCTACACCTTC.

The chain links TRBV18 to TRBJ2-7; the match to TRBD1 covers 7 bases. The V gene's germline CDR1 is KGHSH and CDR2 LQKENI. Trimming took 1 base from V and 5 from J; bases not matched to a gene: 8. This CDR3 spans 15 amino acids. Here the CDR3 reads CASSPLGARGNEQYF. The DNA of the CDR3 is TGTGCCAGCTCACCACTAGGGGCCAGGGGGAACGAGCAGTACTTC.

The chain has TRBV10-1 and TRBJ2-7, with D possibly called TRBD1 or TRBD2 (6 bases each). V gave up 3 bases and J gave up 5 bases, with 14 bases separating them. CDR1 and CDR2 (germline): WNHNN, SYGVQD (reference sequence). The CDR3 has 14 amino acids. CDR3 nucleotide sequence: TGCGCCAGCAGTGAACGGGGGCCACGGAACGAGCAGTACTTC. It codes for CASSERGPRNEQYF.

CDR3 sequence: CASRGGRTDTQYF. The CDR3 region has the DNA TGTGCCAGCCGGGGGGGGAGAACAGATACGCAGTATTTT. The chain links TRBV27 to TRBJ2-3, with TRBD2 matching over 8 bases. CDR1 and CDR2 (germline): MNHEY, SMNVEV (reference sequence). The CDR3 consists of 13 residues. V lost 8 bases, J lost 3 bases, and 4 bases stayed unmatched.

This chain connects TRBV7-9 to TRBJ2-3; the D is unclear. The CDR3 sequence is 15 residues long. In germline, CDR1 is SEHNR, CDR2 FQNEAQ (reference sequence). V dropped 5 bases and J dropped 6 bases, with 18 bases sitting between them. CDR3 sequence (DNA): TGTGCCAGCAGCCTATTAAAGGACCCCCGGGATACGCAGTATTTT. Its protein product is CASSLLKDPRDTQYF.

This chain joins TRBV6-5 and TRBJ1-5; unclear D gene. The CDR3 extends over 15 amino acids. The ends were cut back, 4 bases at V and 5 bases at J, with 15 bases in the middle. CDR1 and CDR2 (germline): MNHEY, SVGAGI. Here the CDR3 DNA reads TGTGCCAGCAGTTCGGGTCCATTCGGGCATCAGCCCCAGCATTTT. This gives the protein CASSSGPFGHQPQHF.

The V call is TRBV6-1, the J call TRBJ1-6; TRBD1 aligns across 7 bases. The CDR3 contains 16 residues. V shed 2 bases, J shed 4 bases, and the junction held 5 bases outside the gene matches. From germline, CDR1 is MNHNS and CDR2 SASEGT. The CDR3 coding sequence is TGTGCCAGCAGTGAACGGACAGGCTATTATAATTCACCCCTCCACTTT. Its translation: CASSERTGYYNSPLHF.

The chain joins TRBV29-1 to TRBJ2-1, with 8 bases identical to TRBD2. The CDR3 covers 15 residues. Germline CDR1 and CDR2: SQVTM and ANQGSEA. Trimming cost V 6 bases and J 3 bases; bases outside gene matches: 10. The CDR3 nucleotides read TGCAGCGTCCCGGGAGAGCGGGGGATCTACAATGAGCAGTTCTTC. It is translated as CSVPGERGIYNEQFF.

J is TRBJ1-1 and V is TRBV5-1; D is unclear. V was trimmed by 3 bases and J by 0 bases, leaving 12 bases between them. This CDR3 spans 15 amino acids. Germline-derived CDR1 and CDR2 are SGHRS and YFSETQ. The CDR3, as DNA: TGCGCCAGCAGCTCATCGCCCCTCATGAACACTGAAGCTTTCTTT. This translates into CASSSSPLMNTEAFF. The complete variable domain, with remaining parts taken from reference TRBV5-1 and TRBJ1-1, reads KAGVTQTPRYLIKTRGQQVTLSCSPISGHRSVSWYQQTPGQGLQFLFEYFSETQRNKGNFPGRFSGRQFSNSRSEMNVSTLELGDSALYLCASSSSPLMNTEAFFGQGTRLTVV.

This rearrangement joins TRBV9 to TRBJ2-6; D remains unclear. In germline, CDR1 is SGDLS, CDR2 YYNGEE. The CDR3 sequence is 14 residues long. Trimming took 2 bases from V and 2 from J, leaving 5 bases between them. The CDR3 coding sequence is TGTGCCAGCAGCGTTGCGGCTGGGGCCAACGTCCTGACTTTC. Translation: CASSVAAGANVLTF.

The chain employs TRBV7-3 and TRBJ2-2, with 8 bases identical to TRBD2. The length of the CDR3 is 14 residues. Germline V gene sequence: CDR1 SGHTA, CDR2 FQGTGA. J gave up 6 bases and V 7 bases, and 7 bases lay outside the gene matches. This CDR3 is CASTPGLGAGELFF. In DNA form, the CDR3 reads TGTGCCAGCACCCCGGGACTAGGGGCCGGGGAGCTGTTTTTT.